The 27 T cell receptor beta chains below were found in one sample sequenced in a study of shared clonotypes between healthy human individuals (dated by TCRdb to the early 2020s). Library generation was performed with the immunoSEQ multiplex PCR assay. TCRdb retrieved this table from immuneACCESS and kept in-frame rearrangements only. Not all clones are present; in checked studies, unresolved V genes account for under half, and no reason is known for the remainder. For this sample the table gives around 980,000 clones, of which approximately 78% were detected only once. More than 0.55% of the sample rests with the top ten. The sample comprised memory CD4+ T cells from PBMCs. The cell subset or site tag for this specimen amounts to: CD45RA-negative fraction. These receptors all come from a man younger than 30 in good health. Some clones in this sample may be carry-over from other donors' samples.

This clone has a count of ten or more. The rearrangement uses TRBV4-3 and TRBJ2-1; the match to TRBD1 covers 11 bases. The CDR3 is made up of 16 amino acids. Germline CDR1 LGHNA, CDR2 YSLEER. V trimming: 2 bases; J trimming: 6 bases; junction bases outside the gene matches: 6. The CDR3 nucleotides are TGCGCCAGCAGCCAATATAGGACAGGGGGCCTCAATGAGCAGTTCTTC. Its translation: CASSQYRTGGLNEQFF.

V gene TRBV6-5 combines with J gene TRBJ1-4; D may be TRBD1 (6 bases). V gave up 6 bases and J gave up 5 bases, with 13 bases separating them. This CDR3 has 14 residues. In germline, CDR1 is MNHEY, CDR2 SVGAGI. CDR3 in DNA: TGTGCCAGCAGACACAGGGAGAAGAATGAAAAACTGTTTTTT. This translates into CASRHREKNEKLFF.

This rearrangement joins TRBV2 to TRBJ2-2; 7 bases line up with TRBD1. There are 13 residues in the CDR3. The germline gives CDR1 SNHLY, CDR2 FYNNEI. J gave up 4 bases and V 8 bases, and 4 bases lay outside the gene matches. The CDR3 DNA reads as TGTGCCAGCCTTAGACAGGGCACCGGGGAGCTGTTTTTT. Translation gives CASLRQGTGELFF.

V usage is TRBV18 and J usage is TRBJ2-1, with D possibly being TRBD2 (6 bases). Germline V gives CDR1 KGHSH, CDR2 LQKENI. With 1 base removed from V and 5 bases from J, the gap between germline ends came to 15 bases. CDR3 length: 16 amino acids. The CDR3 nucleotides read TGTGCCAGCTCACCACGTGGGACTCCGCCAGACAATGAGCAGTTCTTC. This codes for CASSPRGTPPDNEQFF.

The chain has TRBV7-2 and TRBJ1-4; D remains ambiguous. The CDR3 is 14 amino acids. V lost 5 bases to trimming and J lost 7 bases, with 14 bases between them. Germline-derived CDR1 and CDR2 are SGHTA and FQGNSA. The chain's CDR3 is CASSLGPGREKLFF. The CDR3 nucleotides are TGTGCCAGCAGCCTAGGGCCCGGGCGTGAAAAACTGTTTTTT.

This clone was picked up many times. The chain links TRBV6-6 to TRBJ2-5; TRBD1 might be the D (5 bases). There are 15 residues in the CDR3. Between the trimmed V and J ends, which lost 2 bases and 5 bases, there was a span of 15 bases. Germline-derived CDR1 and CDR2 are MNHNY and SVGAGI (reference sequence). The CDR3 is CASSYLRQGLETQYF. The CDR3, as DNA: TGTGCCAGCAGTTACCTACGGCAGGGTTTGGAGACCCAGTACTTC.

The genes are TRBV30 and TRBJ1-2; D may be TRBD1 (6 bases). Germline CDR1 and CDR2: GTSNPN and SVGIG (reference sequence). Trimming stripped 0 bases from V and 6 bases from J, with 11 bases between. The CDR3 runs to 13 residues. CDR3 DNA: TGTGCCTGGAGTGTCCAGGGGATGCATGGCTACACCTTC. This translates into CAWSVQGMHGYTF.

V usage is TRBV30 and J usage is TRBJ2-5, with 7 positions matching TRBD2. The germline V gene has CDR1 GTSNPN and CDR2 SVGIG (reference sequence). With V trimmed by 3 bases and J by 5 bases, 9 bases remained unmatched. CDR3 size: 14 residues. The chain's CDR3 is CAWSLLARGETQYF. The DNA of the CDR3 is TGTGCCTGGAGCTTACTAGCGCGGGGGGAGACCCAGTACTTC.

The V and J genes are TRBV5-4 and TRBJ1-2; D remains unclear. This CDR3 comprises 14 residues. CDR1 and CDR2 from the germline V gene are SGHNT and YYREEE (reference sequence). V lost 5 bases and J 7 bases, leaving 18 bases between the germline ends. The CDR3 here is CASRLGGSGTGYTF. The CDR3 region has the DNA TGTGCCAGCAGGCTGGGTGGGTCCGGAACTGGCTACACCTTC.

The V and J genes are TRBV5-4 and TRBJ2-1; no clear D gene. The germline V gene has CDR1 SGHNT and CDR2 YYREEE (reference sequence). The CDR3 consists of 14 residues. The ends were cut back, 4 bases at V and 0 bases at J, with 8 bases in the middle. The CDR3 DNA is TGTGCCAGCAGCCCAGGAGCCTCCTACAATGAGCAGTTCTTC. Translated, it gives CASSPGASYNEQFF.

This CDR3 reads CASSLGTNTEAFF. CDR3 bases: TGTGCCAGCAGCTTAGGTACGAACACTGAAGCTTTCTTT. The rearrangement links TRBV5-5 to TRBJ1-1; D is unclear. The V gene lost 2 bases and the J gene lost 1 base, with 6 bases spanning the gap. Germline CDR1 reads SGHKS; CDR2 reads YYEKEE (reference sequence). CDR3 size: 13 residues.

This sequence joins TRBV2 and TRBJ2-5; D not resolved. Trimming cost V 8 bases and J 2 bases, with 12 bases left between them. CDR3 size: 13 residues. Germline CDR1 and CDR2: SNHLY and FYNNEI. CDR3 DNA sequence: TGTGCCAGCTCGCTGGAGATGCAAGAGACCCAGTACTTC. Amino acids: CASSLEMQETQYF.

The chain employs TRBV10-3 and TRBJ2-5; unclear D gene. Trimming shortened V by 5 bases and J by 4 bases, and 11 bases separated the two germline ends. CDR3 length equals 13 residues. Germline V gene sequence: CDR1 ENHRY, CDR2 SYGVKD. CDR3 nucleotides: TGTGCCATCAGTCCCGCCGTGGGAGAGACCCAGTACTTC. This encodes CAISPAVGETQYF.

The chain carries TRBV6-6 and TRBJ2-5, with D tentatively TRBD2 (7 bases). V lost 5 bases, J lost 8 bases, and 15 bases lay in between. The CDR3 loop spans 13 amino acids. Germline V gene lookup returns CDR1 MNHNY and CDR2 SVGAGI (reference sequence). The CDR3 region is CASSSSRGGTQYF. The CDR3 coding sequence is TGTGCCAGCAGTAGTTCTAGGGGGGGAACCCAGTACTTC.

This clone came up once. The rearrangement links TRBV7-5 to TRBJ1-5; the table gives TRBD1 as D, unverified against the DNA. TRBV7-5 is recorded as a pseudogene. The CDR3 runs to 11 residues. CDR3 protein: CARSFKGAQHF. In nucleotides, the CDR3 is TGTGCCAGAAGCTTTAAGGGGGCCCAGCATTTT.

The chain has TRBV30 and TRBJ2-3; either TRBD1 or TRBD2 may supply D (5 bases each). Germline values: CDR1 GTSNPN, CDR2 SVGIG (reference sequence). Trimming cost V 4 bases and J 5 bases, with 13 bases left between them. The CDR3 is 13 amino acids. CDR3 DNA sequence: TGTGCCTGGACCGCCGGGACCCGAGATACGCAGTATTTT. It translates to CAWTAGTRDTQYF.

In regard to this clone: A read error may account for a junction end that differs from germline. This chain uses TRBV30 with TRBJ2-7, with D hard to call. Germline assignment: CDR1 GTSNPN and CDR2 SVGIG (reference sequence). This CDR3 is 16 amino acids long. CDR3 protein: CAWKDGQPTYHYEHHF. CDR3 sequence (DNA): TGTGCCTGGAAGGATGGTCAGCCCACGTACCACTACGAGCACCACTTC.

The chain has TRBV30 and TRBJ2-5; TRBD1 aligns across 7 bases. J was trimmed by 2 bases and V by 0 bases; bases with no gene match: 6. Germline loops: CDR1 GTSNPN, CDR2 SVGIG (reference sequence). The length of the CDR3 is 15 residues. The CDR3 protein is CAWSVVRQGQETQYF. For the CDR3, the DNA is TGTGCCTGGAGTGTAGTAAGACAGGGTCAAGAGACCCAGTACTTC.

This sequence joins TRBV27 and TRBJ2-3, with D possibly being TRBD1 (5 bases). The CDR3 loop spans 14 amino acids. V was cut by 7 bases and J by 0 bases, with 11 bases left in between. Germline values: CDR1 MNHEY, CDR2 SMNVEV (reference sequence). The CDR3 DNA follows: TGTGCCAGCACGGAGACAGTCAGCACAGATACGCAGTATTTT. As protein: CASTETVSTDTQYF.

The chain is built from TRBV5-1 and TRBJ2-3; 10 bases map to TRBD2. CDR3 length: 16 residues. V lost 2 bases, J lost 6 bases, and 9 bases stayed unmatched. Per germline, CDR1 SGHRS and CDR2 YFSETQ. In DNA form, the CDR3 reads TGCGCCAGCAGCTTCCCCCTAGCGGGAGTATCGGATACGCAGTATTTT. It encodes CASSFPLAGVSDTQYF. The full variable domain, completed using reference TRBV5-1 and TRBJ2-3, is KAGVTQTPRYLIKTRGQQVTLSCSPISGHRSVSWYQQTPGQGLQFLFEYFSETQRNKGNFPGRFSGRQFSNSRSEMNVSTLELGDSALYLCASSFPLAGVSDTQYFGPGTRLTVL.

This clone was observed a single time. The gene calls are TRBV6-1 and TRBJ1-3; TRBD1 matches 9 bases. The germline V gene encodes CDR1 MNHNS and CDR2 SASEGT. J was trimmed by 3 bases and V by 6 bases; bases with no gene match: 3. The CDR3 extends over 14 amino acids. In nucleotides, the CDR3 is TGTGCCAGCAGCGGGACAGGGATTGGAAACACCATATATTTT. It encodes CASSGTGIGNTIYF.

The chain recombines TRBV28 with TRBJ2-2, with TRBD2 as a possible D gene (5 bases). The CDR3 sequence is 15 residues long. V dropped 3 bases and J dropped 4 bases, with 12 bases sitting between them. The germline gives CDR1 MDHEN, CDR2 SYDVKM. The CDR3 reads CASSFLDSRTGELFF. The CDR3 DNA reads TGTGCCAGCAGTTTTCTGGACTCCCGCACCGGGGAGCTGTTTTTT.

The chain employs TRBV5-4 and TRBJ1-2, with 7 bases fitting TRBD1. This CDR3 has 14 residues. With V trimmed by 4 bases and J by 7 bases, 10 bases remained unmatched. Germline V CDR1 and CDR2: SGHNT, YYREEE (reference sequence). CDR3 residues: CASSQQGGRGGYTF. Here the CDR3 DNA reads TGTGCCAGCAGCCAACAAGGGGGCCGGGGTGGCTACACCTTC.

This CDR3 reads CASSPGLERYEQYF. As DNA, the CDR3 is TGCGCCAGCAGCCCGGGACTAGAGAGGTACGAGCAGTACTTC. The chain recombines TRBV4-3 with TRBJ2-7; 8 bases fit TRBD2. The CDR3 length is 14 residues. V gave up 4 bases and J gave up 4 bases; unmatched junction bases: 6. Germline values: CDR1 LGHNA, CDR2 YSLEER.

This chain connects TRBV11-1 to TRBJ2-3; the D gene is possibly TRBD2 (5 bases). This CDR3 region has 12 residues. The germline V gene has CDR1 SGHAT and CDR2 FQDESV (reference sequence). Trimming pared 9 bases from V and 1 base from J, leaving 8 bases between. This CDR3 reads CARGSCTDTQYF. CDR3 nucleotides: TGTGCCAGGGGGAGTTGCACAGATACGCAGTATTTT.

This clone was seen only a few times. The J gene is TRBJ1-2, the V gene TRBV19, with TRBD1 matching over 8 bases. The germline CDR1 and CDR2 sequences are LNHDA and SQIVND (reference sequence). This CDR3 contains 15 residues. Losses at the gene ends were 3 bases for V and 3 bases for J; bases not matched to a gene: 6. The CDR3 here is CASSMVGTGYYGYTF. The DNA for the CDR3 is TGTGCCAGTAGTATGGTCGGGACAGGATACTATGGCTACACCTTC.

The V and J genes are TRBV20-1 and TRBJ2-5, with D uncertain. CDR1 is DFQATT, CDR2 SNEGSKA, per germline (reference sequence). Trimming left V 8 bases short and J 5 bases short, with 9 bases between. This CDR3 contains 10 residues. The CDR3 DNA reads TGCAGTCCATATGGGGAGACCCAGTACTTC. Its protein is CSPYGETQYF.